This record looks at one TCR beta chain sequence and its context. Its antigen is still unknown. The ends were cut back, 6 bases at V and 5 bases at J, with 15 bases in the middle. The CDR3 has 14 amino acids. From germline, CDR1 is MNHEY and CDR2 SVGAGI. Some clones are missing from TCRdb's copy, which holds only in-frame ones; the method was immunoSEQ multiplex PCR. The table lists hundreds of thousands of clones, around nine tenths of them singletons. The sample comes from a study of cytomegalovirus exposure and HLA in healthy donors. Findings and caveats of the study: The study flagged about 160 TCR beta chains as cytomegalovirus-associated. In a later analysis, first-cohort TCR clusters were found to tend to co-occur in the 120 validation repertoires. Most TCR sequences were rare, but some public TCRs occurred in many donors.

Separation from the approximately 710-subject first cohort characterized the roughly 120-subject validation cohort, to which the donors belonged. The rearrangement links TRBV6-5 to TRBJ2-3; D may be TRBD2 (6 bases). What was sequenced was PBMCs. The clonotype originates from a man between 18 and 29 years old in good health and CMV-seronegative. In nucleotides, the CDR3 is TGTGCCAGCAGACCCCCGGGAGTACTAGATACGCAGTATTTT. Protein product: CASRPPGVLDTQYF.